Below are 10 T cell receptor beta chains sequenced from a single sample in a study of T cells in Graves' hyperthyroidism and ophthalmopathy. The investigators amplified TCR beta CDR3 regions from RNA transcripts. The HTBI primer set drove a first-round RT-PCR of the TCR CDR3. TCRdb reprocessed the multiplex PCR reads via MiXCR and lists one record per CDR3 protein. The sample yields approximately 870,000 distinct CDR3 sequences, about 38% seen once. The sample consisted of blood. The source of these receptors is a man younger than 35 with Graves' hyperthyroidism.

The J gene is TRBJ2-3, the V gene TRBV7-6; tentatively, D is TRBD1 (6 bases). This CDR3 is 15 amino acids long. Trimming took 0 bases from V and 5 from J, leaving 12 bases between them. The germline V gene encodes CDR1 SGHVS and CDR2 FNYEAQ. CDR3 sequence reads: CASSLAWGHQDTQYF. The DNA of the CDR3 is TGTGCCAGCAGCTTAGCTTGGGGACATCAAGATACGCAGTATTTT.

This clonotype occurred once. This chain joins TRBV5-4 and TRBJ2-5; D not resolved. Germline V gene data show CDR1 as SGHNT and CDR2 as YYREEE (reference sequence). The CDR3 is made up of 15 amino acids. Trimming pared 0 bases from V and 1 base from J, leaving 10 bases between. CDR3 nucleotide sequence: TGTGCCAGCAGCTTGGAGTTTACCGCCCAAGAGACCCAGTACTTC. This translates into CASSLEFTAQETQYF.

This clonotype was seen a few times. V and J are TRBV5-1 and TRBJ1-3; 7 bases align to TRBD1. Germline lookup yields CDR1 SGHRS and CDR2 YFSETQ. J gave up 0 bases and V 4 bases, and 7 bases lay outside the gene matches. The CDR3 spans 16 residues. The CDR3 DNA reads TGCGCCAGCAGCCTGGGACAGCCCTACTCTGGAAACACCATATATTTT. Protein product: CASSLGQPYSGNTIYF.

The rearrangement joins TRBV5-6 to TRBJ2-5; weak D call: TRBD1 (5 bases). The germline CDR1 and CDR2 sequences are SGHDT and YYEEEE. The length of the CDR3 is 14 residues. V lost 2 bases and J 1 base, leaving 9 bases between the germline ends. The DNA for the CDR3 is TGTGCCAGCAGCTTCGGACACGTCCAAGAGACCCAGTACTTC. The encoded protein is CASSFGHVQETQYF.

This clonotype showed up many times. The chain joins TRBV19 to TRBJ2-6; D is unresolved. V gave up 0 bases and J gave up 0 bases, with 0 bases separating them. From germline, CDR1 is LNHDA and CDR2 SQIVND (reference sequence). CDR3 length: 14 residues. CDR3 coding DNA: TGTGCCAGTAGTATAGACTCTGGGGCCAACGTCCTGACTTTC. Protein: CASSIDSGANVLTF.

V is TRBV10-3 and J is TRBJ1-1, with D possibly matching TRBD1 (5 bases). The germline gives CDR1 ENHRY, CDR2 SYGVKD. Trimming took off 2 bases at V and 0 bases at J, with 13 bases between the two ends. CDR3 length: 16 amino acids. The CDR3 nucleotides read TGTGCCATCAGTGAGCATGCAGGGCCGTTGAACACTGAAGCTTTCTTT. This codes for CAISEHAGPLNTEAFF.

This clonotype was counted many times. The CDR3 DNA reads TGTGCCAGCACCCTGGGATTCGCGGGACAGCCCCAGCATTTT. This codes for CASTLGFAGQPQHF. The chain combines TRBV12-3 or TRBV12-4 with TRBJ1-5; D ambiguous. The germline V and J ends were trimmed by 7 bases and 7 bases, with 17 bases remaining between them. The CDR3 extends over 14 amino acids.

Only a few counts were recorded for this clonotype. This chain connects TRBV6-5 to TRBJ1-2, with 10 bases matching TRBD1. Germline lookup yields CDR1 MNHEY and CDR2 SVGAGI. V lost 5 bases, J lost 0 bases, and 9 bases stayed unmatched. CDR3 length equals 17 residues. Here the CDR3 reads CASSEFRTGGTNYGYTF. In nucleotides, the CDR3 is TGTGCCAGCAGTGAGTTTCGGACAGGGGGGACTAACTATGGCTACACCTTC.

V and J are TRBV20-1 and TRBJ2-7; 7 bases are shared with TRBD2. Looked up from germline, CDR1 is DFQATT and CDR2 is SNEGSKA (reference sequence). The CDR3 is 15 amino acids. The V gene end was trimmed by 0 bases and the J gene end by 4 bases; junction bases not matched to a gene: 9. CDR3 bases: TGCAGTGCTAGAGACCCTAGGGGAGGGGATTACGAGCAGTACTTC. Translated, it gives CSARDPRGGDYEQYF.

This clonotype came up many times. The genes are TRBV10-3 and TRBJ2-7; tentative D call: TRBD2 (6 bases). Trimming cost V 4 bases and J 1 base, with 14 bases left between them. The V gene's germline CDR1 is ENHRY and CDR2 SYGVKD. The CDR3 has 15 residues. This CDR3 reads CAISGDQRASYEQYF. In DNA, the CDR3 is TGTGCCATCAGTGGGGACCAGCGGGCGTCCTACGAGCAGTACTTC.